Sequencing of this T cell receptor beta chain was carried out in a study of shared clonotypes between healthy human individuals. Findings and caveats of the study: Large sequencing depth failed to make sorted-subset sequencing complete, rarefaction showed.

Donors were Caucasian adults residing in Nashville, Tennessee, USA. With regard to this clone: What it binds is unknown.

An even split of each subset's genomic DNA across several immunoSEQ plates was performed. The authors' processing: From ImmunoSEQ came sequences covering only the junction and carrying no quality scores, so filtering differed. The repertoire was sequenced with immunoSEQ multiplex PCR; TCRdb's copy has only in-frame clones and lacks some. That table gives V, J and clone size, and the DNA gave D and trimming. The sample records about 1 million clones, approximately 78% being singletons. The sequence was obtained from a man aged 18 to 29 in good health. Some clones in this sample may be carry-over from other donors' samples. Sequences were obtained from memory CD4+ T cells from PBMCs. Subset of the sample: CD45RA-negative fraction.

CDR3 sequence reads: CASSFSTRETQYF. The CDR3 DNA is TGCGCCAGCAGCTTCAGTACCCGGGAGACCCAGTACTTC. The genes are TRBV5-1 and TRBJ2-5; D gene ambiguous. The V end was cut by 2 bases, the J end by 5 bases, with 10 bases between. CDR1 is SGHRS and CDR2 is YFSETQ in the germline V gene. The CDR3 is made up of 13 amino acids.